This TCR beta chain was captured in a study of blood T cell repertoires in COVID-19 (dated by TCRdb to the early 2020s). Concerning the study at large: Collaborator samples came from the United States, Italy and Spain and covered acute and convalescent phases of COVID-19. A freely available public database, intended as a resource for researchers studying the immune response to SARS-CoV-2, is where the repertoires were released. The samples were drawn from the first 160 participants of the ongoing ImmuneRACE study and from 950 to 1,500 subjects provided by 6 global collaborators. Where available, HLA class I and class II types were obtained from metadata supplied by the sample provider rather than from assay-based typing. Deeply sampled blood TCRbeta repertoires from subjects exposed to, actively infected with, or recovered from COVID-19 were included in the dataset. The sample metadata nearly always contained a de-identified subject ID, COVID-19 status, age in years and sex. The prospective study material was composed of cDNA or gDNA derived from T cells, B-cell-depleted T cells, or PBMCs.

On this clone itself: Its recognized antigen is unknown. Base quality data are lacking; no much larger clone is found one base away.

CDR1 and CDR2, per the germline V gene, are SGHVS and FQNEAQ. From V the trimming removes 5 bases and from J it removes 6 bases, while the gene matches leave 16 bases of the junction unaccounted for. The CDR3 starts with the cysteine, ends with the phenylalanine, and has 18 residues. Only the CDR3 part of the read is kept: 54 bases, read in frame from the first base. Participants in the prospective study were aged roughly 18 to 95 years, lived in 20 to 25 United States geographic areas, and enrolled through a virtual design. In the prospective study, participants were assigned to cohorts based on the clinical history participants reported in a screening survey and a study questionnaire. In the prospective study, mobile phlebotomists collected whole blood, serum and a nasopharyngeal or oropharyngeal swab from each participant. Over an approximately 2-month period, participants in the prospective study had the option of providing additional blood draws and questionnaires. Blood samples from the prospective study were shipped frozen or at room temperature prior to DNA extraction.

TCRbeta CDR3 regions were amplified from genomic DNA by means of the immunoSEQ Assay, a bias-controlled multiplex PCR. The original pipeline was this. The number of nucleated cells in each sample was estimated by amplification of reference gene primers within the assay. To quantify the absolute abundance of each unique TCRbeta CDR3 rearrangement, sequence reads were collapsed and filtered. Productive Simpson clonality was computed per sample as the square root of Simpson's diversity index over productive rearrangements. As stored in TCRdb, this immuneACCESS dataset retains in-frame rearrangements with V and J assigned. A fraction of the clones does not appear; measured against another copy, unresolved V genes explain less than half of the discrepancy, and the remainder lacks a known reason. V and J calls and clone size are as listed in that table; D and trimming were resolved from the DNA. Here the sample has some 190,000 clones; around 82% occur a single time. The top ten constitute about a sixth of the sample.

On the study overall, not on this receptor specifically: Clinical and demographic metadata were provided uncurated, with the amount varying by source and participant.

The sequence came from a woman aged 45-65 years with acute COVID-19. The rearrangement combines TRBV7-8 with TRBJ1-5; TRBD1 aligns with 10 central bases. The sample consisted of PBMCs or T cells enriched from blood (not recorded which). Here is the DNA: TGTGCCAGCAGCCCCTCCCGACAGGGGGCTTATACGGGTCAGCCCCAGCATTTT. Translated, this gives CASSPSRQGAYTGQPQHF.